This TCR beta chain was captured by sequencing in a study of T-cell reconstitution after alpha-beta-depleted transplantation in children. Findings of the study overall: TCRbeta diversity was high at day 60 in some patients (a result of surviving recipient T cells and thymic progenitors). Among T cells one year after transplant, newly produced cells accounted for most counts and diversity. Two months or so post-transplant, alpha-beta T cells reportedly derived from several hundred expanded graft clones.

CDR3 size: 16 residues. Losses at the gene ends were 7 bases for V and 3 bases for J; bases not matched to a gene: 7. The germline V gene encodes CDR1 MGHDK and CDR2 SYGVNS. A word on this clonotype: Antigen: not known.

For TCRbeta, the library was prepared with unique molecular identifiers. TCRdb reprocessed the PCR reads via MiXCR and lists one record per CDR3 protein. This sample has roughly 420,000 distinct CDR3 sequences; about 16% occur once, and the top ten carry just under 30%. This receptor was obtained from a boy younger than two who had a stem cell transplant for Wiskott-Aldrich syndrome, so the T cells may come from the graft donor. The chain carries TRBV25-1 and TRBJ2-5; the match to TRBD2 covers 14 bases. Sequenced here: PBMCs, mostly from graft donor cells, sampled 360 days after TCRalphabeta/CD19-depleted stem cell transplant. CDR3 in amino acids: CASKLGLAGGEETQYF. The CDR3 DNA reads as TGTGCCAGCAAACTAGGACTAGCGGGGGGCGAAGAGACCCAGTACTTC. The whole variable domain, filled in from reference TRBV25-1 and TRBJ2-5, reads EADIYQTPRYLVIGTGKKITLECSQTMGHDKMYWYQQDPGMELHLIHYSYGVNSTEKGDLSSESTVSRIRTEHFPLTLESARPSHTSQYLCASKLGLAGGEETQYFGPGTRLLVL.